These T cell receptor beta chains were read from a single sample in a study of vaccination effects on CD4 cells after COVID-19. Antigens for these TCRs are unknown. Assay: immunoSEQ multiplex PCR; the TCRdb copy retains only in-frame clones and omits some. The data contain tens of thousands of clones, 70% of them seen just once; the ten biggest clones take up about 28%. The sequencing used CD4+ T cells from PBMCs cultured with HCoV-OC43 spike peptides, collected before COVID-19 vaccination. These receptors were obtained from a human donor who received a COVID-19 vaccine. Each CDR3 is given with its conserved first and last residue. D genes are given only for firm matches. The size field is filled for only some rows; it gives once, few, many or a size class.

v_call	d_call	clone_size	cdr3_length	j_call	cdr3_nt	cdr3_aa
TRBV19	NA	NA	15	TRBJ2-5	TGTGCCAGTAGTACCCTAGGGGGGATGGGAGAGACCCAGTACTTC	CASSTLGGMGETQYF
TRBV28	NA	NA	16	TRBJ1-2	TGTGCCAGCGCACCGGGAGGCGCTAACCCTATCTTCGGCTACACCTTC	CASAPGGANPIFGYTF
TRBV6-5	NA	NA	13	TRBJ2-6	TGTGCCAGCACTTTCTCTGGGGCCAACGTCCTGACTTTC	CASTFSGANVLTF
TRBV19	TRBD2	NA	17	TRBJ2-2	TGTGCCAGTAGTGGATCCGGGAGGATTCCGAACACCGGGGAGCTGTTTTTT	CASSGSGRIPNTGELFF
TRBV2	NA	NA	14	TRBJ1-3	TGTGCCAGCAAACAGGATTTAACTGGAAACACCATATATTTT	CASKQDLTGNTIYF
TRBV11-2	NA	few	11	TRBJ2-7	TGTGCCAGCAGCTCCTCCTACGAGCAGTACTTC	CASSSSYEQYF
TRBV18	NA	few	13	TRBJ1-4	TGTGCCAGCTCACCACCGCCAGTTGAAAAACTGTTTTTT	CASSPPPVEKLFF
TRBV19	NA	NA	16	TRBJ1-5	TGTGCCAGTACTTATTTATCACGGGGGGCCAATCAGCCCCAGCATTTT	CASTYLSRGANQPQHF
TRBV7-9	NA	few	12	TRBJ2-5	TGTGCCAGCAGCAATGGAGGAGAGACCCAGTACTTC	CASSNGGETQYF
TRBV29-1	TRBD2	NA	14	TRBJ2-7	TGCAGCGTTCGGTTGGGACTAGCGGGATACGAGCAGTACTTC	CSVRLGLAGYEQYF
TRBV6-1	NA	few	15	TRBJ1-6	TGTGCCAGCAGTGAAGGAGGAGGGTTTTATTCACCCCTCCACTTT	CASSEGGGFYSPLHF
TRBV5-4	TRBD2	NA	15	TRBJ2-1	TGTGCCAGCAGCTTGGGTAGCGGGAGGGACAATGAGCAGTTCTTC	CASSLGSGRDNEQFF
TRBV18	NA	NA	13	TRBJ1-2	TGTGCCAGCTCACCAACAGGGAGAGATGGCTACACCTTC	CASSPTGRDGYTF
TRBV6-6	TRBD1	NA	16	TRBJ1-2	TGTGCCAGCAGTTACATTGGACAGGCTTACAACTATGGCTACACCTTC	CASSYIGQAYNYGYTF
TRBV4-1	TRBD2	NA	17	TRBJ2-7	TGCGCCAGCAGCCAAGGACTAGCGGGAGGGCCGGGCTACGAGCAGTACTTC	CASSQGLAGGPGYEQYF
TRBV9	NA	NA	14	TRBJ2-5	TGTGCCAGCAGCGTAGGGAATTTACAAGAGACCCAGTACTTC	CASSVGNLQETQYF
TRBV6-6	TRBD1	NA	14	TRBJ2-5	TGTGCCAGCAGTTCTGGGACAGGGGAGAAGACCCAGTACTTC	CASSSGTGEKTQYF
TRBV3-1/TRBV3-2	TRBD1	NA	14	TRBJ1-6	TGTGCCAGCAGGGGGACAGGGCATAATTCACCCCTCCACTTT	CASRGTGHNSPLHF
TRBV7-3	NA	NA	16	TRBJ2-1	TGTGCCAGCAGCTCCCAACCGGGGGCAATTAACAATGAGCAGTTCTTC	CASSSQPGAINNEQFF
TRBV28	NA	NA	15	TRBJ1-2	TGTGCCAGCAGTCTCCTCTTGACGGAAGACTATGGCTACACCTTC	CASSLLLTEDYGYTF
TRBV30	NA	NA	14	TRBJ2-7	TGTGCCTGGAGTGGATCTAGCGTCACCTACGAGCAGTACTTC	CAWSGSSVTYEQYF
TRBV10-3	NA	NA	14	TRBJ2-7	TGTGCCATCAGTGAAGGAAGCGGATCCTACGAGCAGTACTTC	CAISEGSGSYEQYF
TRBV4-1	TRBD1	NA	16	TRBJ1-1	TGCGCCAGCAGCCAAGGGACAGGGTTAATGAACACTGAAGCTTTCTTT	CASSQGTGLMNTEAFF
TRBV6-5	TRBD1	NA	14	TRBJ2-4	TGTGCCAGTTTTGACAGGGGAGAAGGAGACATTCAGTACTTC	CASFDRGEGDIQYF
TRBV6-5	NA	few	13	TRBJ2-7	TGTGCCAGCAGTAACCTTGGACAGTTAGGGATCTACTTC	CASSNLGQLGIYF
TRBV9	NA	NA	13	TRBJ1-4	TGTGCCAGCAGCCGAGAGGTGGGGTCCAACTTCTCTTTT	CASSREVGSNFSF
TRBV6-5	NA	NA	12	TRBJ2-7	TGTGCCACCTCGGGTCGGTCCTACGAGCAGTACTTC	CATSGRSYEQYF
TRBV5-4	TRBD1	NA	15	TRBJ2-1	TGTGCCAGCAGCCCGGGACAGGGAAAAAACAATGAGCAGTTCTTC	CASSPGQGKNNEQFF
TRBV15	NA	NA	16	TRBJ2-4	TGTGCCACCAGCAGAGGGATCGCAGGGCCAAAAAACATTCAGTACTTC	CATSRGIAGPKNIQYF
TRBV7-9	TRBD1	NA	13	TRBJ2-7	TGTGCCAGCAGCGGACAGGGGGCGGGTGAGCAGTACTTC	CASSGQGAGEQYF
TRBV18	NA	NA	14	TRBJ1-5	TGTGCCAGCTCACCACCGGACGGGAATCAGCCCCAGCATTTT	CASSPPDGNQPQHF
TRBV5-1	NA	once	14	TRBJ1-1	TGCGCCAGCAGCCCCACGGACATGAACACTGAAGCTTTCTTT	CASSPTDMNTEAFF
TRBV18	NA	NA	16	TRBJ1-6	TGTGCCAGCTCACCAGGCCGGGACCGTTATAATTCACCCCTCCACTTT	CASSPGRDRYNSPLHF
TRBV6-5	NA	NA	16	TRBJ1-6	TGTGCCAGCAGTTTCAGCCCCAGAGGGCCTGGTTCACCCCTCCACTTT	CASSFSPRGPGSPLHF
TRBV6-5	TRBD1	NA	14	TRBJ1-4	TGTGCCAGCAGTCGTGACAGGGGTAATGAAAAACTGTTTTTT	CASSRDRGNEKLFF
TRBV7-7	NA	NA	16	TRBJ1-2	TGTGCTAGCAGCCTTTCGTACCTGGACAGTACCTATGGCTACACCTTC	CASSLSYLDSTYGYTF
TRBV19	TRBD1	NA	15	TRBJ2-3	TGTGCCAGTAGTCCACGGACAGGGACCACAGATACGCAGTATTTT	CASSPRTGTTDTQYF
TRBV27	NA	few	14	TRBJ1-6	TGTGCCAGCAGTTTAGGCTGGGGCAATTCACCCCTCCACTTT	CASSLGWGNSPLHF
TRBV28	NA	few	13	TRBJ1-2	TGTGCCAGCAGTTTGGGCCAGTCTCTAAGCTACACCTTC	CASSLGQSLSYTF
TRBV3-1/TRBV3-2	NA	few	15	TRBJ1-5	TGTGCCAGCAGCCAGGGCAGATCTAGCAATCAGCCCCAGCATTTT	CASSQGRSSNQPQHF
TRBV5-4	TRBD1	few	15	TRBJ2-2	TGTGCCAGCAGCGACAGACAGGGGGTAGGCGGGGAGCTGTTTTTT	CASSDRQGVGGELFF
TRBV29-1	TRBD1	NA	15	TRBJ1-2	TGCAGCGTAGCCGAACAGGGGCTAGGACAGGATGGCTACACCTTC	CSVAEQGLGQDGYTF
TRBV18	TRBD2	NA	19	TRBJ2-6	TGTGCCAGCTCATCAAACCTGCTAGCGGGGGCCTCTGGGGCCAACGTCCTGACTTTC	CASSSNLLAGASGANVLTF
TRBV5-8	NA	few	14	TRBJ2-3	TGTGCCAGCAGCTTGGATTGGGGAACAGATACGCAGTATTTT	CASSLDWGTDTQYF
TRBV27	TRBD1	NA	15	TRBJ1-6	TGTGCCAGCAGTAGCGGGACAGGGGCCTATTCACCCCTCCACTTT	CASSSGTGAYSPLHF
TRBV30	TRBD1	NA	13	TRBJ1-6	TGTGCCTGGGGACAGGGGGCAGGGTCACCCCTCCACTTT	CAWGQGAGSPLHF
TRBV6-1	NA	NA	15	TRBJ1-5	TGTGCCAGCAAGAATCAGGGAGATAGCAATCAGCCCCAGCATTTT	CASKNQGDSNQPQHF
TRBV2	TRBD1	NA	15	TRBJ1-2	TGTGCCAGCAGGCCCCACGGACAGGGAGCCTATGGCTACACCTTC	CASRPHGQGAYGYTF
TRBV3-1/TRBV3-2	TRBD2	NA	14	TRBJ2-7	TGTGCCAGCAGCCAAGAAACCGGGAGGGGACAGCAGTACTTC	CASSQETGRGQQYF
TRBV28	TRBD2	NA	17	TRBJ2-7	TGTCTGGGGCCGGGGTTTAAATCGACTAGCGGTTCCTACGAGCAGTACTTC	CLGPGFKSTSGSYEQYF
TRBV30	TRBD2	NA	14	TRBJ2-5	TGTGCCTGGAGAGGACTAGGGGTCCAAGAGACCCAGTACTTC	CAWRGLGVQETQYF
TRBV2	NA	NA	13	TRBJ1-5	TGTGCCAGCAGGGGACTGACGGCGAGGCCCCAGCATTTT	CASRGLTARPQHF
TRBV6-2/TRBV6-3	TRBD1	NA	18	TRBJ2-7	TGTGCCAGCAGCTCACGCGGGACAGGCCACCCGAGCTCCTACGAGCAGTACTTC	CASSSRGTGHPSSYEQYF
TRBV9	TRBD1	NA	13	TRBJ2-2	TGTGCCAGCAGATCACAGGGGACCGGGGAGCTGTTTTTT	CASRSQGTGELFF
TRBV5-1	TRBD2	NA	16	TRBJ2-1	TGCGCCAGCAGCTTGAGGTCCTCGGGGGGGCTCAATGAGCAGTTCTTC	CASSLRSSGGLNEQFF